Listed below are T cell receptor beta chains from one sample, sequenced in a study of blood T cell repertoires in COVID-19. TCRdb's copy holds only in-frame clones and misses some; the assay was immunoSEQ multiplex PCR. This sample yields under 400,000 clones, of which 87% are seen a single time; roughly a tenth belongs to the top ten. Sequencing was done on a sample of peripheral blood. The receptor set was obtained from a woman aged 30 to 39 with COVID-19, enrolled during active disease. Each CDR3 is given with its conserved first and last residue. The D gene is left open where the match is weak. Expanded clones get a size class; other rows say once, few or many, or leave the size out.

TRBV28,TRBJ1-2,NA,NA,CASSLNYLGDGYTF,TGTGCCAGCAGTTTAAATTACCTCGGAGATGGCTACACCTTC
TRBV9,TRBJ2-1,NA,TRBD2,CASSRTSAVDNEQFF,TGTGCCAGCAGCCGTACTAGCGCTGTTGACAATGAGCAGTTCTTC
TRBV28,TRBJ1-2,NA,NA,CASFSKRYGYTF,TGTGCCAGTTTTAGTAAGCGGTATGGCTACACCTTC
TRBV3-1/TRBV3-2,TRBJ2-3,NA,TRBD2,CASSHGAGDGTDTQYF,TGTGCCAGCAGCCACGGTGCGGGAGACGGCACAGATACGCAGTATTTT
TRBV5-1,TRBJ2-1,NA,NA,CASSPLAGLDEQFF,TGCGCCAGCAGCCCTCTCGCAGGGCTCGATGAGCAGTTCTTC
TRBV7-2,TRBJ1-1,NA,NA,CASSVRTAYTEAFF,TGTGCCAGCAGTGTCAGGACAGCGTACACTGAAGCTTTCTTT
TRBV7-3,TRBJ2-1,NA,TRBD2,CASSLSSGSGNEQFF,TGTGCCAGCAGCTTAAGTAGCGGGAGCGGAAATGAGCAGTTCTTC
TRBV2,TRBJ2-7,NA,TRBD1,CASSGRDRGSYEQYF,TGTGCCAGCAGTGGCCGGGACAGGGGTTCCTACGAGCAGTACTTC
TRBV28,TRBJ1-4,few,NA,CASSWEANEKLFF,TGTGCCAGCAGTTGGGAGGCTAATGAAAAACTGTTTTTT
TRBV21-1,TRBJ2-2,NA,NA,CASSKTSGNTGELFF,TGTGCCAGCAGCAAGACTAGCGGGAACACCGGGGAGCTGTTTTTT
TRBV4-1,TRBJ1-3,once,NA,CASSQQGSGNTIYF,TGCGCCAGCAGCCAACAGGGCTCTGGAAACACCATATATTTT
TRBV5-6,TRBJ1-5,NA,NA,CASSLQDPAGIQPQHF,TGTGCCAGCAGCTTGCAGGACCCGGCGGGGATCCAGCCCCAGCATTTT
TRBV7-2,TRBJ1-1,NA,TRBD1,CATPRQGAWTEAFF,TGTGCCACCCCGAGACAGGGGGCTTGGACTGAAGCTTTCTTT
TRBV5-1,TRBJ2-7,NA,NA,CASSLALGGSKSYEQYF,TGCGCCAGCAGCTTGGCACTTGGCGGGTCAAAATCCTACGAGCAGTACTTC
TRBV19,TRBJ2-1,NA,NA,CASSIAGNGYNEQFF,TGTGCCAGTAGTATAGCGGGAAATGGCTACAATGAGCAGTTCTTC
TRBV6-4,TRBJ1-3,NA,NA,CASILTGRVKRSLSGNTIYF,TGTGCCAGCATTCTCACGGGGAGGGTGAAAAGGTCTCTCAGTGGAAACACCATATATTTT
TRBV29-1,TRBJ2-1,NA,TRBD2,CSASGGTHNEQFF,TGCAGCGCTAGCGGGGGAACTCACAATGAGCAGTTCTTC
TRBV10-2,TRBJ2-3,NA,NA,CASGVAGRTDTQYF,TGCGCCAGCGGAGTGGCGGGGCGCACAGATACGCAGTATTTT
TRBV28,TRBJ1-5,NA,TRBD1,CASSSDRSQPQHF,TGTGCCAGCAGTTCGGACAGGAGTCAGCCCCAGCATTTT
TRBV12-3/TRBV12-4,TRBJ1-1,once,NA,CASTQGYNTEAFF,TGTGCCAGCACCCAGGGGTACAACACTGAAGCTTTCTTT
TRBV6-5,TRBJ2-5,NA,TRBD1,CASREDRGRETQYF,TGTGCCAGCAGGGAGGACAGGGGGCGAGAGACCCAGTACTTC
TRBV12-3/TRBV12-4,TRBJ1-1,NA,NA,CASRRAGAEAFF,TGTGCCAGCAGGAGGGCCGGGGCTGAAGCTTTCTTT
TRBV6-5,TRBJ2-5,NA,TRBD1,CASRGQVETQYF,TGTGCCAGCCGGGGACAGGTTGAGACCCAGTACTTC
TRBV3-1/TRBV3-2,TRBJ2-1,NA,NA,CASSQVDEQFF,TGTGCCAGCAGTCAGGTGGATGAGCAGTTCTTC
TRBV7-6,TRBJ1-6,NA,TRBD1,CASSLLQDRHNSPLHF,TGTGCCAGCAGCCTGCTGCAGGACAGGCATAATTCACCCCTCCACTTT
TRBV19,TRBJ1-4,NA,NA,CASSIPGVREKLFF,TGTGCCAGTAGTATCCCCGGGGTGAGGGAAAAACTGTTTTTT
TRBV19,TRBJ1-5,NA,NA,CASNRGGQPQHF,TGTGCCAGTAACCGGGGAGGGCAGCCCCAGCATTTT
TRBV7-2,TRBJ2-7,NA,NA,CASSLARDREQYF,TGTGCCAGCAGCTTAGCCCGAGATCGTGAGCAGTACTTC
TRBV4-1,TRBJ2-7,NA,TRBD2,CASSPGEREGLLRQYF,TGCGCCAGCAGCCCCGGGGAGCGGGAGGGCCTCCTACGGCAGTACTTC
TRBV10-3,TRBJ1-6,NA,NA,CASRQPDNSPLHF,TGTGCCAGCAGACAGCCCGATAATTCACCCCTCCACTTT
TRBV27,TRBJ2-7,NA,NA,CASSLNKRGSEQYF,TGTGCCAGCAGTCTAAATAAAAGGGGGAGCGAGCAGTACTTC
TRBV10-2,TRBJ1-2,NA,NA,CASSEITGNYGYTF,TGCGCCAGCAGTGAGATTACCGGGAACTATGGCTACACCTTC
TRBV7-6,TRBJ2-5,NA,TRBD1,CASSIIGQVGQETQYF,TGTGCCAGCAGCATTATTGGACAGGTCGGCCAAGAGACCCAGTACTTC
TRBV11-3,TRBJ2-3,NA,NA,CASSLGLEANTDTQYF,TGTGCCAGCAGCTTAGGGCTGGAGGCCAACACAGATACGCAGTATTTT
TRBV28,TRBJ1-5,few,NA,CASRPPSQNQPQHF,TGTGCCAGCAGGCCCCCAAGTCAGAATCAGCCCCAGCATTTT
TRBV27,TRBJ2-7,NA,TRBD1,CASRRGRQGLTDEQYF,TGTGCCAGCAGACGGGGACGACAGGGTCTTACCGACGAGCAGTACTTC
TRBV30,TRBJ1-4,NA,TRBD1,CAWSRGRGEEKLFF,TGTGCCTGGAGTCGGGGCAGGGGGGAGGAAAAACTGTTTTTT
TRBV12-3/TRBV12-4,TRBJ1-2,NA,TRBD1,CASSLTGLGGYTF,TGTGCCAGCAGCCTGACAGGGTTGGGTGGCTACACCTTC
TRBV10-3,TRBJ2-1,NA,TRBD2,CAISAVAGSSYNEQFF,TGTGCCATCAGTGCCGTAGCGGGAAGCTCCTACAATGAGCAGTTCTTC
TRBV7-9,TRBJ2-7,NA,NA,CASSQFTSASSYEQYF,TGTGCCAGCAGCCAATTTACAAGCGCGAGCTCCTACGAGCAGTACTTC
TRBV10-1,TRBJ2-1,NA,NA,CASSESITVRGNEQFF,TGCGCCAGCAGTGAGTCGATTACAGTTAGGGGCAATGAGCAGTTCTTC
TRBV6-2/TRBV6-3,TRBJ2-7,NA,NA,CASSYSLVAGAYEQYF,TGTGCCAGCAGTTACTCTTTGGTAGCCGGAGCCTACGAGCAGTACTTC
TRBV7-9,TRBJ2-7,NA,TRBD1,CASSFGQGNDEQYF,TGTGCCAGCAGCTTCGGACAGGGTAATGACGAGCAGTACTTC
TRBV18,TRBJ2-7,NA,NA,CASSPSGPPYEQYF,TGTGCCAGCTCACCAAGCGGGCCCCCCTACGAGCAGTACTTC
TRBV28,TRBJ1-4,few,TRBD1,CASSADRDGKLFF,TGTGCCAGCAGTGCGGACAGGGATGGAAAACTGTTTTTT
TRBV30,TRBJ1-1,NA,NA,CAWSPRGWSTEAFF,TGTGCCTGGAGCCCACGGGGGTGGAGCACTGAAGCTTTCTTT
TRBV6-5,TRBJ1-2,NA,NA,CASGQDYGYTF,TGTGCCAGCGGGCAGGACTATGGCTACACCTTC
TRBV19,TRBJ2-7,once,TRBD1,CASSSGTEFEQYF,TGTGCCAGTAGTTCCGGGACAGAATTCGAGCAGTACTTC
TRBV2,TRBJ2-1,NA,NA,CASKPSYNEQFF,TGTGCCAGCAAGCCCTCCTACAATGAGCAGTTCTTC
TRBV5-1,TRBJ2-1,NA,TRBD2,CASSFIAGGEQFF,TGCGCCAGCAGCTTTATAGCGGGAGGTGAGCAGTTCTTC